This record covers a single T cell receptor (beta chain). This clonotype was seen a handful of times. Its antigen remains unidentified. Base-call qualities are not available, and no considerably larger clone is one nucleotide away. The sample is drawn from a study of CDR3 diversity in severe acne (dated by TCRdb to between 2018 and 2021). The germline V gene provides CDR1 KGHDR and CDR2 SFDVKD. Taken from cysteine to phenylalanine, the CDR3 has 14 residues. CDR3 DNA is the only sequence kept; it has 42 bases, read in frame from the first base. V sheds 8 bases and J sheds 0 bases, leaving 9 bases between their ends. Libraries were made using PCR. The data were produced on an Illumina HiSeq 2000. TCRdb itself trimmed the public reads at Q25 with fastp, ran MiXCR and retained productive beta chains. Entries are consolidated by CDR3 protein sequence, retaining the most common genes and DNA. This sample gives 79,000 or so distinct CDR3 sequences in total; under 55% of them show up just once. The top ten clonotypes cover approximately 10% of the sample.

In this chain, TRBV24-1 is recombined with TRBJ2-2; TRBD1 is possibly the D segment (6 matching bases). The sequence derives from a male donor with severe acne vulgaris. Sequenced input: blood. DNA sequence: TGTGCCACCACAGGACAGTCGAACACCGGGGAGCTGTTTTTT. This is translated as CATTGQSNTGELFF.